What follows are 9 T cell receptor beta chains derived from one specimen sequenced in a study of post-analysis software for immune sequencing data. Study results and caveats: Patients had higher frequencies than controls of about five TRBV segments, including TRBV5-6, TRBV5-1 and TRBV20-1.

These TCRs are of unknown antigen specificity. Prepared libraries of TCR beta cDNA carried unique molecular identifiers. TCRdb passed the PCR reads through MiXCR, listing each CDR3 protein once. The data contain about 820,000 distinct CDR3 sequences, about 57% of them singletons. Sequenced: blood. The receptors originated from a girl aged 5 to 17 with multiple sclerosis.

This clonotype has just one count. This chain links TRBV5-1 with TRBJ2-5; 7 bases are shared with TRBD2. V was clipped by 3 bases and J by 4 bases; unmatched bases: 12. The CDR3 extends over 16 amino acids. Germline V lookup: CDR1 SGHRS, CDR2 YFSETQ. The CDR3: CASSSGVRGSRETQYF. In DNA, the CDR3 is TGCGCCAGCAGCTCCGGGGTGCGCGGGAGTCGAGAGACCCAGTACTTC.

The V gene is TRBV15, the J gene TRBJ2-1; D ambiguous. Trimming shortened V by 1 base and J by 9 bases, and 7 bases separated the two germline ends. The germline V gene encodes CDR1 LNHNV and CDR2 YYDKDF (reference sequence). The CDR3 loop spans 12 amino acids. In DNA, the CDR3 is TGTGCCACCAGCAGAGCCTACGGTGAGCAGTTCTTC. Its translation is CATSRAYGEQFF.

The V and J genes are TRBV3-1 and TRBJ2-4, with D possibly being TRBD1 (5 bases). Germline CDR1 reads LGHDT; CDR2 reads YNNKEL (reference sequence). Trimming removed 5 bases at V and 1 base at J, with 18 bases between. The length of the CDR3 is 17 residues. CDR3 coding DNA: TGTGCCAGCAGCACCACCAGGGCTGCCCCGGCCAAAAACATTCAGTACTTC. This encodes CASSTTRAAPAKNIQYF.

This clonotype came up a few times. The chain recombines TRBV29-1 with TRBJ2-5; no firm D call. There are 14 residues in the CDR3. V was pared by 2 bases and J by 1 base, with 11 bases between. CDR1 is SQVTM and CDR2 is ANQGSEA in the germline V gene. The CDR3 DNA follows: TGCAGCGTTGAACTTCCCTGGTTCCAAGAGACCCAGTACTTC. Translation gives CSVELPWFQETQYF.

This clonotype was seen a few times. The chain links TRBV10-3 to TRBJ1-3; possible D gene TRBD1, 5 bases. Trimming cost V 10 bases and J 0 bases, with 16 bases left between them. The CDR3 is 15 residues long. Germline lookup yields CDR1 ENHRY and CDR2 SYGVKD. This CDR3 reads CATSLGPNSGNTIYF. CDR3 nucleotides: TGTGCCACCTCCCTGGGACCTAACTCTGGAAACACCATATATTTT.

The chain is built from TRBV12-3 or TRBV12-4 and TRBJ1-1; the D gene is possibly TRBD1 (5 bases). The CDR3 has 14 amino acids. Trimming left V 8 bases short and J 4 bases short, with 17 bases between. The CDR3 protein is CASLTAAGGTEAFF. For the CDR3, the DNA is TGTGCCAGCTTAACAGCCGCCGGGGGCACTGAAGCTTTCTTT.

The gene calls are TRBV7-9 and TRBJ2-3; D ambiguous. CDR3 length: 14 amino acids. Looked up from germline, CDR1 is SEHNR and CDR2 is FQNEAQ (reference sequence). With 2 bases removed from V and 1 base from J, the gap between germline ends came to 7 bases. CDR3 nucleotide sequence: TGTGCCAGCAGCTTACTGGTGGGCACAGATACGCAGTATTTT. This translates into CASSLLVGTDTQYF.

This clonotype was seen just once. V and J are TRBV2 and TRBJ2-7; 7 bases align to TRBD1. This CDR3 has 16 residues. CDR1 SNHLY and CDR2 FYNNEI come from the germline V gene. Unmatched junction bases numbered 6, after V lost 1 base and J lost 0 bases. CDR3: CASSEGGNRGSYEQYF. In DNA form, the CDR3 reads TGTGCCAGCAGTGAAGGAGGGAACAGGGGCTCCTACGAGCAGTACTTC.

Turning to this clonotype: Given the absence of the conserved phenylalanine or tryptophan at the CDR3 end, a read error is likely. J is TRBJ2-5 and V is TRBV12-3 or TRBV12-4, with D perhaps TRBD1 or TRBD2 (5 bases each). V gave up 0 bases and J gave up 3 bases, with 8 bases separating them. The CDR3 extends over 14 amino acids. CDR3 region: CASSLAGVKETQYC. The CDR3 DNA is TGTGCCAGCAGTTTAGCGGGGGTAAAAGAGACCCAGTACTGC.